The 2 T cell receptor beta chains given below trace back to one sample, sequenced in a study of identical twins. TCRdb fed the 5' RACE reads into MiXCR, producing one record per CDR3 protein. The table has approximately 230,000 distinct CDR3 sequences, roughly 13% seen once. The sample was memory (CD45RO+) T cells sorted from blood. All receptors derive from a woman under 30 in good health.

This chain connects TRBV5-4 to TRBJ2-5, with D possibly being TRBD1 (6 bases). Germline V lookup: CDR1 SGHNT, CDR2 YYREEE (reference sequence). V gave up 4 bases and J gave up 0 bases, with 10 bases separating them. This CDR3 comprises 14 residues. Written as DNA, the CDR3 is TGTGCCAGCAGCGCAGGACAGAACCAAGAGACCCAGTACTTC. Translation: CASSAGQNQETQYF.

This chain joins TRBV20-1 and TRBJ1-2; 12 nucleotides line up with TRBD1. CDR1 and CDR2 from the germline V gene are DFQATT and SNEGSKA (reference sequence). The ends lost 4 bases at V and 13 bases at J; junction bases unmatched: 7. The CDR3 is made up of 12 amino acids. The CDR3 sequence is CSAIGDRGRCTF. The CDR3 nucleotides read TGCAGTGCTATAGGGGACAGGGGGCGGTGCACCTTC.